The present T cell receptor beta chain was sequenced within a study of cytomegalovirus exposure and HLA in healthy donors (dated by TCRdb to 2017 to 2019). In terms of the full investigation: The 666 repertoires of the first cohort and the roughly 120 validation repertoires were produced on the same platform, according to a later analysis. The study was designed to test whether signatures of past pathogen exposure could be identified by cataloging public T cell receptors. A separate validation cohort of roughly 130 different subjects was used in addition to the 666-subject first cohort. To predict cytomegalovirus infection status, the study combined high-throughput TCR immunosequencing, statistical association of individual TCRs with disease status, and machine learning.

Summary of the overall study and its limitations: A few of the identified cytomegalovirus-associated TCR beta chains were confirmed in vitro to be specific for cytomegalovirus antigens. The classifier was reported to diagnose cytomegalovirus status with high specificity and sensitivity in both the original cohort and the validation cohort. According to the authors, the approach could potentially be generalized to other disease states and immunological phenotypes. In a later analysis, TCRs clustered in the first cohort were found to also tend to co-occur in the roughly 120 validation repertoires, with 85% to 95% of cluster scores above 0. While some public TCRs were present in many individuals, most TCR sequences turned up only very rarely across donors. The study gave a list of 150 to 200 TCR beta chains associated with cytomegalovirus. All 120 or so repertoires were used to score co-occurrence in the validation cohort in a later analysis, because that analysis had no HLA typing for the cohort.

The CDR3 runs 14 amino acids, cysteine and phenylalanine included. The kept DNA is CDR3 alone, 42 bases in frame from the first base. V drops 6 bases and J drops 3 bases, leaving 14 bases in between. CDR1 and CDR2 are drawn from the germline V gene: MRHNA, SNTAGT. A note on this clone: Its binding antigen is unknown. There are no base qualities to consult, and no much larger clone falls within one base.

Receptors were amplified or captured by the immunoSEQ multiplex PCR assay. Per the source publication's procedure: A statistical classification framework was developed to diagnose cytomegalovirus status using the catalog of TCR beta chain sequences. TCRdb provides this immuneACCESS table in a form limited to in-frame rearrangements. Some clones are lacking; in checked studies, under half of them reflect an unresolved V gene, and why the rest are absent is not known. V and J calls and clone size follow that table, whereas D and trimming were derived from the DNA. Present in this sample are under 150,000 clones, roughly 81% of which were seen just once. The ten largest clones capture roughly 1.4% of the sample. The donors were included in the validation cohort of 130 or so subjects, a group kept apart from the roughly 700-subject first cohort.

The sequence came from a woman aged 30 to 39 in good health and CMV-seronegative. The sequence is built from TRBV6-4 and TRBJ1-2; the D gene remains uncertain. Sequencing input: PBMCs. The DNA is TGTGCCAGCAGGGTGAGGGAGGGCCACTATGGCTACACCTTC. This sequence encodes CASRVREGHYGYTF.